The 27 T cell receptor beta chains below come from one sample, sequenced in a study of T cells in Graves' hyperthyroidism and ophthalmopathy. Amplified TCR beta CDR3 regions derived from RNA transcripts. In the first-round RT-PCR of the TCR CDR3, the HTBI primer set was used. TCRdb processed the multiplex PCR reads anew with MiXCR; each CDR3 protein has one entry. The sample comprises 700,000 or so distinct CDR3 sequences, around 17% of which are singletons, and 8.4% rests with the top ten. Sequencing was carried out using blood. These receptor sequences come from a man between 18 and 35 years old with Graves' hyperthyroidism.

At least ten counts were recorded for this clonotype. This chain joins TRBV12-5 and TRBJ2-1, with D tentatively TRBD2 (5 bases). This CDR3 comprises 15 residues. V gave up 2 bases and J gave up 7 bases, with 15 bases separating them. Germline V gives CDR1 LGHNT, CDR2 FRNRAP. CDR3 protein: CASGLQTVERNEQFF. Written as DNA, the CDR3 is TGTGCTAGTGGTTTGCAGACGGTCGAGCGGAATGAGCAGTTCTTC.

Many counts were recorded for this clonotype. This chain joins TRBV30 and TRBJ2-5, with D tentatively TRBD1 (6 bases). Germline V gene data show CDR1 as GTSNPN and CDR2 as SVGIG (reference sequence). Trimming stripped 5 bases from V and 3 bases from J, with 10 bases between. CDR3 length: 12 residues. The CDR3 region has the DNA TGTGCCTGGGGGGCAGGGGAAGAGACCCAGTACTTC. Protein sequence: CAWGAGEETQYF.

This clonotype was seen at least ten times. This sequence joins TRBV29-1 and TRBJ1-4; maybe TRBD1 (5 bases). This CDR3 is built from 12 residues. Germline CDR1 reads SQVTM; CDR2 reads ANQGSEA. The germline V and J ends were trimmed by 7 bases and 4 bases, with 10 bases remaining between them. This CDR3 reads CSGGTLNEKLFF. Written as DNA, the CDR3 is TGCAGCGGCGGGACCCTTAATGAAAAACTGTTTTTT.

About this clonotype itself: This may be a read error, as it is one base from a much larger clone. The rearrangement uses TRBV5-6 and TRBJ1-1; 11 bases match TRBD1. J gave up 4 bases and V 3 bases, and 5 bases lay outside the gene matches. The CDR3 totals 15 residues. Germline V gene data show CDR1 as SGHDT and CDR2 as YYEEEE. The CDR3 sequence is CASSSGTGGLTEAFF. Written as DNA, the CDR3 is TGTGCCAGCAGCTCCGGGACAGGGGGGCTCACTGAAGCTTTCTTT.

The rearrangement uses TRBV6-5 and TRBJ2-1, with D perhaps matching TRBD2 (6 bases). The CDR3 runs 13 residues. Deletions cut 2 bases from V and 9 bases from J, with 11 bases between. The germline gives CDR1 MNHEY, CDR2 SVGAGI. The CDR3 loop reads CASSYGGLTEQFF. The CDR3 DNA is TGTGCCAGCAGTTACGGGGGACTTACTGAGCAGTTCTTC.

The J gene is TRBJ1-3, the V gene TRBV28; unclear D gene. The V gene lost 7 bases and the J gene lost 0 bases, with 10 bases spanning the gap. Per germline, CDR1 MDHEN and CDR2 SYDVKM. The CDR3 extends over 14 amino acids. In nucleotides, the CDR3 is TGTGCCAGCATCGAGCGCCGCTCTGGAAACACCATATATTTT. Translated, it gives CASIERRSGNTIYF.

This clonotype was recorded at least ten times. V and J are TRBV2 and TRBJ2-5, with D unclear. The CDR3 runs 12 residues. Trimming cost V 5 bases and J 5 bases, with 9 bases left between them. Germline CDR1 is SNHLY and CDR2 is FYNNEI. The CDR3 DNA reads TGTGCCAGCAGTAAAGGCGAGGAGACCCAGTACTTC. Translating it yields CASSKGEETQYF.

This clonotype was seen repeatedly, ten times or more. The rearrangement links TRBV16 to TRBJ1-1, with unresolved D. V lost 5 bases, J lost 1 base, and 8 bases lay in between. Germline CDR1 and CDR2: KGHSY and FQNENV. The CDR3 is 13 amino acids. As DNA, the CDR3 is TGTGCCAGCAGCTCGGCAGCGAACACTGAAGCTTTCTTT. This encodes CASSSAANTEAFF.

Many counts were recorded for this clonotype. V is TRBV3-1 and J is TRBJ1-5; D gene ambiguous. Germline CDR1 LGHDT, CDR2 YNNKEL (reference sequence). The CDR3 covers 12 residues. Trimming removed 2 bases at V and 6 bases at J, with 5 bases between. The CDR3, as DNA: TGTGCCAGCAGCCAATTAGGTCAGCCCCAGCATTTT. Encoded protein: CASSQLGQPQHF.

Only a few counts were recorded for this clonotype. The chain joins TRBV20-1 to TRBJ1-4, with a possible D match to TRBD1 (5 bases). This CDR3 region has 15 residues. Trimming removed 3 bases from V and 0 bases from J, with 11 bases in between. Germline V lookup: CDR1 DFQATT, CDR2 SNEGSKA (reference sequence). This CDR3 is CSASIRGATNEKLFF. The CDR3 DNA reads as TGCAGTGCTAGCATAAGGGGTGCAACTAATGAAAAACTGTTTTTT.

The chain carries TRBV6-2 or TRBV6-3 and TRBJ2-1; D is unresolved. Germline CDR1 and CDR2: MNHEY and SVGEGT. V was cut by 0 bases and J by 0 bases, with 12 bases left in between. The CDR3 runs to 17 residues. CDR3 amino acids: CASSYSILTSSYNEQFF. The CDR3 nucleotides read TGTGCCAGCAGTTACTCGATCCTTACGAGCTCCTACAATGAGCAGTTCTTC.

This clonotype was detected ten times or more. This chain joins TRBV15 and TRBJ1-1, with 7 bases fitting TRBD1. Trimming cost V 1 base and J 1 base; bases outside gene matches: 6. Germline V gene sequence: CDR1 LNHNV, CDR2 YYDKDF (reference sequence). CDR3 length: 16 residues. The CDR3, as DNA: TGTGCCACCAGCAGAGGGGGGACAGCCGGGAACACTGAAGCTTTCTTT. Its translation is CATSRGGTAGNTEAFF.

The V call is TRBV7-9, the J call TRBJ2-1; D perhaps matches TRBD1 (6 bases). CDR1 is SEHNR and CDR2 is FQNEAQ in the germline V gene (reference sequence). The ends were cut back, 4 bases at V and 9 bases at J, with 13 bases in the middle. The CDR3 is 13 amino acids. The CDR3 coding sequence is TGTGCCAGCAGCTCCCCAAGGGGGAGTGAGCAGTTCTTC. Protein product: CASSSPRGSEQFF.

This chain uses TRBV29-1 with TRBJ2-3; D could derive from TRBD1 or TRBD2 (5 bases each). V shed 6 bases and J shed 1 base, with 17 bases lying between them. This CDR3 has 15 amino acids. Germline CDR1 and CDR2: SQVTM and ANQGSEA. In nucleotides, the CDR3 is TGCAGCGTGGAGGCCTTCCCGGGACGCACAGATACGCAGTATTTT. The encoded protein is CSVEAFPGRTDTQYF.

This clonotype came up a few times. J is TRBJ2-5 and V is TRBV4-1; the match to TRBD1 covers 10 bases. The CDR3 runs 16 residues. The germline V gene has CDR1 MGHRA and CDR2 YSYEKL. V lost 3 bases, J lost 3 bases, and 7 bases stayed unmatched. In DNA, the CDR3 is TGCGCCAGCAGCCACCCTGGGACAGGGGTAAAAGAGACCCAGTACTTC. This encodes CASSHPGTGVKETQYF.

This clonotype was detected many times. J is TRBJ1-3 and V is TRBV5-1; maybe TRBD1 (6 bases). V gave up 0 bases and J gave up 2 bases, with 6 bases separating them. CDR1 SGHRS and CDR2 YFSETQ come from the germline V gene. This CDR3 contains 14 residues. The CDR3 loop reads CASSLGGPGNTIYF. The CDR3 bases are TGCGCCAGCAGCTTGGGGGGGCCTGGAAACACCATATATTTT.

This clonotype was seen repeatedly, ten times or more. The chain uses TRBV6-1 and TRBJ2-7, with 7 bases identical to TRBD1. The CDR3 is made up of 14 amino acids. Losses at the gene ends were 5 bases for V and 7 bases for J; bases not matched to a gene: 11. Germline V gene data show CDR1 as MNHNS and CDR2 as SASEGT. For the CDR3, the DNA is TGTGCCAGCAGTCACGACAGGGTGGTTGAGGAGCAGTACTTC. This sequence encodes CASSHDRVVEEQYF.

The rearrangement links TRBV4-2 to TRBJ2-7; 8 bases align to TRBD2. J gave up 3 bases and V 0 bases, and 7 bases lay outside the gene matches. Germline lookup yields CDR1 LGHNA and CDR2 YNFKEQ. CDR3 length: 16 residues. The CDR3 spells CASSQDQAGVSYEQYF. DNA of the CDR3: TGTGCCAGCAGCCAAGATCAAGCGGGAGTGAGCTACGAGCAGTACTTC.

This clonotype occurred a few times. The chain carries TRBV19 and TRBJ1-1; no clear D gene. CDR3 length equals 15 residues. Germline CDR1 and CDR2: LNHDA and SQIVND (reference sequence). Trimming stripped 6 bases from V and 5 bases from J, with 19 bases between. The DNA of the CDR3 is TGTGCCAGTAGCCTTGTAGGCGGGGATCGAACTGAAGCTTTCTTT. Its protein is CASSLVGGDRTEAFF. Supplemented by reference TRBV19 and TRBJ1-1, the full variable domain reads DGGITQSPKYLFRKEGQNVTLSCEQNLNHDAMYWYRQDPGQGLRLIYYSQIVNDFQKGDIAEGYSVSREKKESFPLTVTSAQKNPTAFYLCASSLVGGDRTEAFFGQGTRLTVV.

The rearrangement joins TRBV7-8 to TRBJ2-3; TRBD1 might be the D (5 bases). The CDR3 sequence is 16 residues long. Germline V gene sequence: CDR1 SGHVS, CDR2 FQNEAQ. V was cut by 3 bases and J by 0 bases, with 13 bases left in between. This chain's CDR3 is CASSLDTASSTDTQYF. DNA of the CDR3: TGTGCCAGCAGCTTGGACACCGCTTCTAGCACAGATACGCAGTATTTT. The whole variable domain, filled in from reference TRBV7-8 and TRBJ2-3, reads GAGVSQSPRYKVAKRGQDVALRCDPISGHVSLFWYQQALGQGPEFLTYFQNEAQLDKSGLPSDRFFAERPEGSVSTLKIQRTQQEDSAVYLCASSLDTASSTDTQYFGPGTRLTVL.

In this sample, this clonotype turned up a few times. The chain couples TRBV28 to TRBJ1-1; D may be TRBD1 (5 bases). The CDR3 extends over 13 amino acids. Germline V lookup: CDR1 MDHEN, CDR2 SYDVKM. Trimming removed 7 bases at V and 2 bases at J, with 11 bases between. The CDR3 DNA reads TGTGCCAGCATTTCAACAGGTAACACTGAAGCTTTCTTT. Translating gives CASISTGNTEAFF.

J is TRBJ2-5 and V is TRBV12-3 or TRBV12-4; 7 bases line up with TRBD1. Trimming cost V 7 bases and J 4 bases; bases outside gene matches: 6. The CDR3 has 13 amino acids. The CDR3 loop reads CASTARDRETQYF. CDR3 coding DNA: TGTGCCAGCACCGCCCGGGACAGAGAGACCCAGTACTTC.

This clonotype was detected ten times or more. The genes are TRBV6-6 and TRBJ2-1; TRBD2 aligns across 12 bases. Per the germline V gene, CDR1 is MNHNY and CDR2 is SVGAGI (reference sequence). Trimming cost V 2 bases and J 4 bases; bases outside gene matches: 9. The CDR3 extends over 18 amino acids. In DNA, the CDR3 is TGTGCCAGCAGTTACGCCCAGCTAGCGGGAGGGCTGTACAATGAGCAGTTCTTC. This codes for CASSYAQLAGGLYNEQFF.

The chain employs TRBV3-1 and TRBJ1-1; 9 bases align to TRBD1. The CDR3 runs to 16 residues. Germline-derived CDR1 and CDR2 are LGHDT and YNNKEL (reference sequence). Unmatched junction bases numbered 10, after V lost 2 bases and J lost 6 bases. CDR3 protein: CASSQRYRGPGAEAFF. In nucleotides, the CDR3 is TGTGCCAGCAGCCAAAGGTACAGGGGGCCGGGGGCTGAAGCTTTCTTT.

The V gene is TRBV28, the J gene TRBJ2-1, with a weak D call TRBD1 (6 bases). Germline CDR1 and CDR2: MDHEN and SYDVKM. This CDR3 is built from 14 residues. Trimming stripped 6 bases from V and 10 bases from J, with 19 bases between. CDR3 nucleotides: TGTGCCAGCAGCCCTCCCGGGACATATTGGGAGCAGTTCTTC. Translating it yields CASSPPGTYWEQFF.

This clonotype was observed many times. CDR3 region: CASSLGSGAGDTQYF. CDR3 in DNA: TGTGCCAGCAGTTTAGGGTCGGGGGCTGGGGATACGCAGTATTTT. V and J are TRBV12-3 or TRBV12-4 and TRBJ2-3, with D perhaps matching TRBD1 or TRBD2 (6 bases each). The V gene lost 1 base and the J gene lost 6 bases, with 14 bases spanning the gap. This CDR3 has 15 amino acids.

In its sample, this clonotype was seen many times. This sequence joins TRBV6-1 and TRBJ2-7; D not certain. Germline loops: CDR1 MNHNS, CDR2 SASEGT. V was shortened by 5 bases and J by 3 bases, with 11 bases between the two germline ends. This CDR3 is 13 amino acids long. CDR3: CASSQSPYYEQYF. The CDR3 DNA is TGTGCCAGCAGTCAAAGCCCCTACTACGAGCAGTACTTC.